The 15 T cell receptor beta chains below were found in one sample sequenced in a study of shared clonotypes between healthy human individuals. The naive CD8 subset, CD45RO-negative cells positively selected for CCR7, excluded terminally differentiated effector memory CD45RA+ cells. Sequenced by immunoSEQ multiplex PCR; TCRdb stores in-frame clones only, minus some. The table has roughly 2.1 million clones, 85% to 95% seen once. The sequenced material came from naive CD8+ T cells from PBMCs. All receptors derive from a man aged 18 to 30 in good health. Some clones in this sample may be carry-over from other donors' samples.

This sequence joins TRBV11-3 and TRBJ2-7, with D possibly TRBD2 on 5 matching bases. This CDR3 is 13 amino acids long. Deletions cut 1 base from V and 4 bases from J, with 8 bases between. Germline lookup yields CDR1 SGHNT and CDR2 YENEEA. The CDR3 is CASSLGLLYEQYF. In DNA, the CDR3 is TGTGCCAGCAGCTTAGGACTACTTTACGAGCAGTACTTC.

With regard to this clone: The identical CDR3 is also encoded by other nucleotide sequences in the sample. V gene TRBV11-2 combines with J gene TRBJ2-3; no reliable D call. Germline values: CDR1 SGHAT, CDR2 FQNNGV. There are 13 residues in the CDR3. Trimming cost V 5 bases and J 1 base, with 7 bases left between them. For the CDR3, the DNA is TGTGCCAGCAGCCGCACCCGCACAGATACGCAGTATTTT. Protein product: CASSRTRTDTQYF.

This clone was detected only once. This chain joins TRBV19 and TRBJ2-2; 8 bases align to TRBD2. Germline-derived CDR1 and CDR2 are LNHDA and SQIVND (reference sequence). The CDR3 is 15 amino acids. The V gene end was trimmed by 3 bases and the J gene end by 5 bases; junction bases not matched to a gene: 5. This CDR3 reads CASSIEAGVTGELFF. CDR3 in DNA: TGTGCCAGTAGTATCGAAGCGGGGGTAACCGGGGAGCTGTTTTTT.

The rearrangement joins TRBV4-3 to TRBJ2-2; D is possibly TRBD1 or TRBD2 (5 bases each). There are 16 residues in the CDR3. The V gene's germline CDR1 is LGHNA and CDR2 YSLEER. Trimming pared 3 bases from V and 6 bases from J, leaving 17 bases between. The CDR3 loop reads CASSHRDPVDPGELFF. In nucleotides, the CDR3 is TGCGCCAGCAGCCACCGGGACCCCGTTGACCCCGGGGAGCTGTTTTTT.

The V gene is TRBV19, the J gene TRBJ2-6; no clear D. The length of the CDR3 is 15 residues. Germline CDR1 is LNHDA and CDR2 is SQIVND (reference sequence). V gave up 5 bases and J gave up 0 bases, with 8 bases separating them. CDR3 residues: CASSFLSSGANVLTF. The CDR3 bases are TGTGCCAGTAGTTTCCTGAGCTCTGGGGCCAACGTCCTGACTTTC.

This clone was seen once. Additional DNA sequences in this sample encode the identical CDR3. The rearrangement joins TRBV7-9 to TRBJ2-1; D might be TRBD2 (5 bases). The V and J ends lost 3 bases and 6 bases respectively, with 6 bases between them. CDR3 length: 12 amino acids. The germline CDR1 and CDR2 sequences are SEHNR and FQNEAQ (reference sequence). CDR3 in amino acids: CASSLLANEQFF. CDR3 coding DNA: TGTGCCAGCAGCTTGCTAGCCAATGAGCAGTTCTTC.

V is TRBV4-1 and J is TRBJ2-7; 10 nucleotides match TRBD1. The CDR3 loop spans 14 amino acids. Germline V gene sequence: CDR1 MGHRA, CDR2 YSYEKL. V gave up 1 base and J gave up 9 bases; unmatched junction bases: 6. For the CDR3, the DNA is TGCGCCAGCAGCCAAGGGGGACAGGGGTTCGGGCAGTACTTC. Its protein product is CASSQGGQGFGQYF.

The V call is TRBV7-8, the J call TRBJ1-2; TRBD1 aligns across 12 bases. The CDR3 loop spans 14 amino acids. Trimming at V came to 1 base and at J to 7 bases, leaving 1 base not matched to a gene. Per the germline V gene, CDR1 is SGHVS and CDR2 is FQNEAQ. CDR3 loop: CASSLVGQGAGYTF. The CDR3 bases are TGTGCCAGCAGCTTAGTGGGACAGGGGGCTGGCTACACCTTC.

The chain recombines TRBV9 with TRBJ2-7; 7 bases are a match to TRBD1. After removal of 4 bases from V and 4 bases from J, the junction contained 8 bases not matched to a gene. CDR3 length: 14 residues. Germline lookup yields CDR1 SGDLS and CDR2 YYNGEE. The CDR3, as DNA: TGTGCCAGCAGCCCCGGGACAGCACCTTACGAGCAGTACTTC. It yields the protein CASSPGTAPYEQYF. The full variable domain, in which reference TRBV9 and TRBJ2-7 provide the parts outside the CDR3, is DSGVTQTPKHLITATGQRVTLRCSPRSGDLSVYWYQQSLDQGLQFLIQYYNGEERAKGNILERFSAQQFPDLHSELNLSSLELGDSALYFCASSPGTAPYEQYFGPGTRLTVT.

This chain uses TRBV2 with TRBJ2-4; 9 positions agree with TRBD2. Germline V gene sequence: CDR1 SNHLY, CDR2 FYNNEI. CDR3 length: 16 amino acids. J lost 0 bases, V lost 3 bases, and 3 bases had no gene match. The CDR3 reads CASSEAGGLAKNIQYF. The CDR3 nucleotides are TGTGCCAGCAGTGAGGCGGGAGGGCTAGCCAAAAACATTCAGTACTTC.

The chain joins TRBV25-1 to TRBJ2-5; 7 bases line up with TRBD2. The ends lost 3 bases at V and 1 base at J; junction bases unmatched: 5. CDR1 is MGHDK and CDR2 is SYGVNS in the germline V gene. The CDR3 sequence is 15 residues long. CDR3 coding DNA: TGTGCCAGCAGTGAGGCGGGAGAACGCCAAGAGACCCAGTACTTC. This encodes CASSEAGERQETQYF.

This clone was seen just once. The chain uses TRBV27 and TRBJ1-2, with 8 bases matching TRBD1. This CDR3 region has 15 residues. The germline V gene encodes CDR1 MNHEY and CDR2 SMNVEV (reference sequence). Losses at the gene ends were 9 bases for V and 2 bases for J; bases not matched to a gene: 11. The DNA for the CDR3 is TGTGCCAGTAGCCCAGGACAGGGAGTAAACTATGGCTACACCTTC. This encodes CASSPGQGVNYGYTF.

CDR3 nucleotide sequence: TGCGCCAGCAGCCCACAAGGCGTTGGCTACACCTTC. Translating gives CASSPQGVGYTF. V gene TRBV5-1 combines with J gene TRBJ1-2; D gene ambiguous. From germline, CDR1 is SGHRS and CDR2 YFSETQ. The CDR3 is 12 amino acids. Trimming removed 4 bases at V and 7 bases at J, with 11 bases between.

This sequence joins TRBV6-1 and TRBJ1-1; D call uncertain. V was pared by 7 bases and J by 6 bases, with 9 bases between. Looked up from germline, CDR1 is MNHNS and CDR2 is SASEGT. The CDR3 consists of 11 residues. The CDR3 coding sequence is TGTGCCAGCACTCAATCCTCTGAAGCTTTCTTT. As protein: CASTQSSEAFF.

Concerning this clone itself: With a much larger clone just one base away, this may be a read error. Other DNA sequences within the sample encode an identical CDR3. V usage is TRBV28 and J usage is TRBJ2-5; D is uncertain. V was shortened by 3 bases and J by 4 bases, with 3 bases between the two germline ends. The CDR3 sequence is 11 residues long. Germline V gives CDR1 MDHEN, CDR2 SYDVKM. CDR3: CASSLGETQYF. CDR3 DNA sequence: TGTGCCAGCAGTTTGGGAGAGACCCAGTACTTC.